The next 9 T cell receptor beta chains were all read from a single sample in a study of cytomegalovirus exposure and HLA in healthy donors. Primers included in the PCR were 60 Vbeta and 13 Jbeta primers. Sequenced by immunoSEQ multiplex PCR; TCRdb stores in-frame clones only, minus some. The sample consists of approximately 130,000 clones, 65% to 85% of them appearing once. Material for sequencing was PBMCs. The source of these receptors is a woman between 40 and 50 years old in good health and CMV-seropositive.

CDR3 nucleotides: TGTGCCAGCAGGCACAGGGGGTTAGAAAAACTGTTTTTT. Amino acid sequence: CASRHRGLEKLFF. V and J are TRBV6-5 and TRBJ1-4; 8 positions match TRBD1. CDR3 length: 13 amino acids. Germline V gives CDR1 MNHEY, CDR2 SVGAGI. The V segment lost 6 bases and the J segment 8 bases; nucleotides outside the gene matches: 5.

The V call is TRBV27, the J call TRBJ1-5; D call uncertain. Germline V CDR1 and CDR2: MNHEY, SMNVEV (reference sequence). Trimming took 2 bases from V and 0 from J, leaving 11 bases between them. The CDR3 contains 16 residues. In DNA, the CDR3 is TGTGCCAGCAGTTTAATATCCGGGGTTAGCAATCAGCCCCAGCATTTT. Amino acid sequence: CASSLISGVSNQPQHF.

The chain employs TRBV7-6 and TRBJ2-7; possible D gene TRBD2, 6 bases. The CDR3 runs to 14 residues. V was clipped by 1 base and J by 6 bases, with 13 bases between them. Germline V gene sequence: CDR1 SGHVS, CDR2 FNYEAQ. CDR3 nucleotides: TGTGCCAGCAGCTTAGGATCGGGAGACGGCGAGCAGTACTTC. Protein sequence: CASSLGSGDGEQYF. The full variable domain, its missing parts supplied by reference TRBV7-6 and TRBJ2-7, is GAGVSQSPRYKVTKRGQDVALRCDPISGHVSLYWYRQALGQGPEFLTYFNYEAQQDKSGLPNDRFSAERPEGSISTLTIQRTEQRDSAMYRCASSLGSGDGEQYFGPGTRLTVT.

The chain joins TRBV4-3 to TRBJ1-2, with TRBD1 matching over 7 bases. CDR3 length: 14 residues. The trim removed 3 bases at V and 5 bases at J, leaving 6 bases unmatched. Germline values: CDR1 LGHNA, CDR2 YSLEER. The CDR3 is CASSQRQGTYGYTF. The CDR3 DNA reads as TGCGCCAGCAGCCAGAGACAGGGAACTTATGGCTACACCTTC.

The chain is built from TRBV2 and TRBJ2-2, with 11 bases that match TRBD1. Germline lookup yields CDR1 SNHLY and CDR2 FYNNEI. The CDR3 totals 16 residues. With V trimmed by 7 bases and J by 6 bases, 10 bases remained unmatched. The chain's CDR3 is CASTNPGTGGPGELFF. CDR3 in DNA: TGTGCCAGCACTAATCCCGGGACAGGGGGGCCCGGGGAGCTGTTTTTT.

The V gene is TRBV5-4, the J gene TRBJ1-3, with TRBD1 as a possible D gene (5 bases). V was shortened by 1 base and J by 6 bases, with 11 bases between the two germline ends. Looked up from germline, CDR1 is SGHNT and CDR2 is YYREEE (reference sequence). The CDR3 covers 14 residues. The CDR3 coding sequence is TGTGCCAGCAGCTTGTCAGGGTTGATAAACACCATATATTTT. Translated: CASSLSGLINTIYF.

This clone has only one observation. DNA of the CDR3: TGTGCCTGGAGTTCGATCGGGAACACTGAAGCTTTCTTT. Encoded protein: CAWSSIGNTEAFF. The chain combines TRBV30 with TRBJ1-1; no clear D gene. CDR3 length: 13 residues. V gave up 2 bases and J gave up 1 base, with 8 bases separating them. The germline V gene has CDR1 GTSNPN and CDR2 SVGIG (reference sequence).

This rearrangement joins TRBV7-9 to TRBJ2-3; TRBD2 agrees at 7 bases. The ends lost 3 bases at V and 6 bases at J; junction bases unmatched: 3. Per the germline V gene, CDR1 is SEHNR and CDR2 is FQNEAQ (reference sequence). The CDR3 length is 13 residues. The CDR3 DNA reads as TGTGCCAGCAGCTTCGGGGGGAGGGATACGCAGTATTTT. Its protein is CASSFGGRDTQYF. Full variable domain (missing parts from reference TRBV7-9 and TRBJ2-3): DTGVSQNPRHKITKRGQNVTFRCDPISEHNRLYWYRQTLGQGPEFLTYFQNEAQLEKSRLLSDRFSAERPKGSFSTLEIQRTEQGDSAMYLCASSFGGRDTQYFGPGTRLTVL.

V is TRBV6-5 and J is TRBJ2-2; 12 bases match TRBD2. Per germline, CDR1 MNHEY and CDR2 SVGAGI. Trimming cost V 6 bases and J 5 bases; bases outside gene matches: 4. The CDR3 spans 15 residues. As DNA, the CDR3 is TGTGCCAGCAGAAAACTAGCGGGAGGTACCGGGGAGCTGTTTTTT. This translates into CASRKLAGGTGELFF.